This is a list of T cell receptor beta chains from one sample in a study of CD8 T cells in Susac syndrome. TCRdb analysed the immunoSEQ multiplex PCR reads with MiXCR anew, one entry per CDR3 protein. This table has roughly 150,000 distinct CDR3 sequences, approximately 94% appearing once. The source material was CD8+ T cells from PBMCs. The receptors stem from a human donor with multiple sclerosis. Both conserved end residues are part of each CDR3. D genes are given only for firm matches. Clone size appears in some rows only: once, few, many, or a class for an expanded clone.

J gene,D gene,V gene,clone size,CDR3 DNA,CDR3 protein
TRBJ2-1,TRBD2,TRBV13,-,TGTGCCAGCAGCTTAAAGGCTAGCGGGGCCTACAATGAGCAGTTCTTC,CASSLKASGAYNEQFF
TRBJ2-1,-,TRBV20-1,-,TGCAGTGCTAGAGACCAAGTTAGGACTCAGAGGCACAATGAGCAGTTCTTC,CSARDQVRTQRHNEQFF
TRBJ2-2,-,TRBV27,-,TGTGCCAGCAAGGTCCAGAAGAACACCGGGGAGCTGTTTTTT,CASKVQKNTGELFF
TRBJ2-7,-,TRBV4-2,once,TGTGCCAGCAGCCAAGCTGGGGGCGACGAGCAGTACTTC,CASSQAGGDEQYF
TRBJ2-2,-,TRBV28,-,TGTGCCAGCAGTAGCCCCGGGGGCCTGAACACCGGGGAGCTGTTTTTT,CASSSPGGLNTGELFF
TRBJ1-2,-,TRBV7-9,-,TGTGCCAGCAGCCGGGACCCGTCACGGGATGGCTACACCTTC,CASSRDPSRDGYTF
TRBJ2-3,TRBD1,TRBV20-1,-,TGCAGTGCTGGGGACAGAAGCACAGATACGCAGTATTTT,CSAGDRSTDTQYF
TRBJ1-5,-,TRBV12-5,-,TGTGCTAGTGGTTTAGGCCGGCCCCAGCATTTT,CASGLGRPQHF
TRBJ2-6,-,TRBV6-6,-,TGTGCCAGCCGGTCGGTGAGCTCTGGGGCCAACGTCCTGACTTTC,CASRSVSSGANVLTF
TRBJ2-7,-,TRBV6-2/TRBV6-3,-,TGTGCCAGCAGTTCGACCGGGGTCGAGCAGTACTTC,CASSSTGVEQYF
TRBJ2-7,-,TRBV3-1,-,TGTGCCAGCAGCCAAGAGTTCTACGAGCAGTACTTC,CASSQEFYEQYF
TRBJ2-2,-,TRBV20-1,once,TGCAGTGCTAGTGAATCCGGGGAGCTGTTTTTT,CSASESGELFF
TRBJ2-5,-,TRBV13,-,TGTGCCAGCAGCCCTCGAGGGCTGGAGACCCAGTACTTC,CASSPRGLETQYF
TRBJ2-7,TRBD2,TRBV13,-,TGTGCCAGCAGCTCAGCGGGGGGAAACGAGCAGTACTTC,CASSSAGGNEQYF
TRBJ1-2,-,TRBV7-9,-,TGTGCCAGCTTTCATCCAGGCAGCCACTATGGCTACACCTTC,CASFHPGSHYGYTF
TRBJ2-1,-,TRBV12-3/TRBV12-4,-,TGTGCCAGCAGTTTTTCCGGGGCTAAGAATGAGCAGTTCTTC,CASSFSGAKNEQFF
TRBJ2-3,-,TRBV12-5,-,TGTGCTAGTGGAATGGGCACAGATACGCAGTATTTT,CASGMGTDTQYF
TRBJ2-7,-,TRBV20-1,-,TGCAGTGCTAGAACAACCAACTCCTACGAGCAGTACTTC,CSARTTNSYEQYF
TRBJ2-7,TRBD2,TRBV9,-,TGTGCCAGCAGCGTAGAAGCGGGGGGATCCTACGAGCAGTACTTC,CASSVEAGGSYEQYF
TRBJ2-4,-,TRBV9,-,TGTGCCAGCAGCGTAGAAGGACCCGGCATTCAGTACTTC,CASSVEGPGIQYF
TRBJ2-1,-,TRBV9,-,TGTGCCAGCAGCGTAGCCGGTTACAATGAGCAGTTCTTC,CASSVAGYNEQFF
TRBJ2-1,TRBD2,TRBV27,-,TGTGCCAGCAGTTTATCGCGGGGGGGAGGGAATGAGCAGTTCTTC,CASSLSRGGGNEQFF
TRBJ2-2,TRBD1,TRBV28,-,TGTGCCAGCAGTTTACTGATCGGGACAGGGGGCGTCGCGAACACCGGGGAGCTGTTTTTT,CASSLLIGTGGVANTGELFF
TRBJ2-3,-,TRBV7-9,-,TGTGCCAGCAGCTCCCCGAGCACAGATACGCAGTATTTT,CASSSPSTDTQYF
TRBJ1-2,-,TRBV10-3,-,TGTGCCATCACTACAGACTATGGCTACACCTTC,CAITTDYGYTF
TRBJ2-7,TRBD1,TRBV27,-,TGTGCCAGCAGTTCCCTAGACAGGGAATACGAGCAGTACTTC,CASSSLDREYEQYF
TRBJ2-7,-,TRBV11-2,-,TGTGCCAGCAGCTGGGGACAAGGACGGGCCTACGAGCAGTACTTC,CASSWGQGRAYEQYF
TRBJ1-2,-,TRBV5-4,-,TGTGCCAGCAGCCTCCAGGAGGGGCTGGGCTACACCTTC,CASSLQEGLGYTF
TRBJ2-7,-,TRBV28,-,TGTGCCAGCAGTAAATACAGGGAGGTGTCCTACGAGCAGTACTTC,CASSKYREVSYEQYF
TRBJ2-6,-,TRBV12-3/TRBV12-4,-,TGTGCCAGCAGTCCACCTGGACTTGCTAGCGCTGGGGCCAACGTCCTGACTTTC,CASSPPGLASAGANVLTF
TRBJ2-3,TRBD1,TRBV7-9,once,TGTGCCAGCAGCTTTGGGACAGGGATTGCAGATACGCAGTATTTT,CASSFGTGIADTQYF
TRBJ2-3,-,TRBV4-1,-,TGCGCCAGCAGCCAAGTGATTCGGGCTCTGGATACGCAGTATTTT,CASSQVIRALDTQYF
TRBJ1-1,-,TRBV2,-,TGTGCCAGCAACGGGGGCACTGAAGCTTTCTTT,CASNGGTEAFF
TRBJ2-1,-,TRBV27,-,TGTGCCACCAGAGGACGGATCCTTGGCAATGAGCAGTTCTTC,CATRGRILGNEQFF
TRBJ2-3,-,TRBV7-8,-,TGTGCCAGCAGCGAGAATGAACTAGCAGATACGCAGTATTTT,CASSENELADTQYF
TRBJ2-1,-,TRBV7-9,once,TGTGCCAGCAGCAAAGACAGTCTCAATGAGCAGTTCTTC,CASSKDSLNEQFF
TRBJ2-1,TRBD1,TRBV4-3,-,TGCGCCAGCAGCCAAGGGACAGGGGACAATGAGCAGTTCTTC,CASSQGTGDNEQFF
TRBJ2-1,-,TRBV6-5,once,TGTGCCGTCGGTCATGAGCAGTTCTTC,CAVGHEQFF
TRBJ1-2,-,TRBV12-3/TRBV12-4,-,TGTGCCAGCAGTCTTGGGGTGGACTATGGCTACACCTTC,CASSLGVDYGYTF
TRBJ1-5,TRBD1,TRBV10-3,-,TGTGCCATCAGTGAGTTACCAGGGGGTGATCAGCCCCAGCATTTT,CAISELPGGDQPQHF
TRBJ2-4,-,TRBV6-6,-,TGTGCCAGCAGTGGGGTTAGGGACATTCAGTACTTC,CASSGVRDIQYF
TRBJ1-4,TRBD1,TRBV15,-,TGTGCCACCAGCAGCGGACAGGGTGGCGAAAAACTGTTTTTT,CATSSGQGGEKLFF
TRBJ1-1,-,TRBV5-1,-,TGCGCCAGCAGCCAGGGACTGTACATGAACACTGAAGCTTTCTTT,CASSQGLYMNTEAFF
TRBJ2-7,TRBD2,TRBV3-1,-,TGTGCCAGCAGCCAAGAGGGACGGGGGGCCTACGAGCAGTACTTC,CASSQEGRGAYEQYF
TRBJ2-5,-,TRBV24-1,-,TGTGCCACCAGTGATTTGAGGGAGACCCAGTACTTC,CATSDLRETQYF
TRBJ2-7,-,TRBV6-5,few,TGTGCCAGCAGTTACGCTGACAGCTACGAGCAGTACTTC,CASSYADSYEQYF
TRBJ1-2,-,TRBV29-1,-,TGCAGCGTTCCCCCTCCTGCCAGGAACTATGGCTACACCTTC,CSVPPPARNYGYTF
TRBJ2-1,-,TRBV9,once,TGTGCCAGCAGCTCCGTTGGTTGGGATGAGCAGTTCTTC,CASSSVGWDEQFF
TRBJ1-2,TRBD1,TRBV30,-,TGTGCCTGGGATCCGAGCACAGGGGGCAGGGAAGGCTACACCTTC,CAWDPSTGGREGYTF
TRBJ2-2,-,TRBV28,-,TGTGCCAGCAGTTGGGGCGAGAGCACCGGGGAGCTGTTTTTT,CASSWGESTGELFF
TRBJ2-5,-,TRBV4-3,-,TGCGCCAGCAGCCAAGATTTGACAGTCCAAGAGACCCAGTACTTC,CASSQDLTVQETQYF
TRBJ2-3,-,TRBV9,-,TGTGCCAGCTCTCCAGGGGCGGATACGCAGTATTTT,CASSPGADTQYF
TRBJ2-1,TRBD2,TRBV7-9,-,TGTGCCAGCACCCCTCCGTGGACTAGGTCGGGGTTCTTC,CASTPPWTRSGFF
TRBJ2-5,-,TRBV30,-,TGTGCCTGGAGTGCCCGCAGGGGTACGGGGGAGACCCAGTACTTC,CAWSARRGTGETQYF
TRBJ2-7,-,TRBV29-1,-,TGCAGCGTTGTTGGTCGGGTGGGGAGTGAGTACGAGCAGTACTTC,CSVVGRVGSEYEQYF
TRBJ1-6,-,TRBV7-3,-,TGTGCCAGCAGCTTACGGGGGACGCAGTCACCCCTCCACTTT,CASSLRGTQSPLHF
TRBJ1-2,TRBD1,TRBV20-1,-,TGCAGTGCTAGAGAGACAGGGACCTATGGCTACACCTTC,CSARETGTYGYTF
TRBJ2-7,TRBD2,TRBV29-1,-,TGCAGCGCTGGCGGGGGGGTCGAGCAGTACTTC,CSAGGGVEQYF
TRBJ2-5,-,TRBV28,-,TGTGCCAGCAGTTTCCGATTTCCGGTGTTACCGAGCCAAGAGACCCAGTACTTC,CASSFRFPVLPSQETQYF